The 22 T cell receptor beta chains below come from one sample, sequenced in a study of blood T cells in healthy people across ages. A second 7 to 11 cycle PCR used barcoded and J-beta primers. Each CDR3 protein is one row after TCRdb ran MiXCR on the 5' RACE reads. The sample yields about 1.5 million distinct CDR3 sequences, around 42% seen once. Material for sequencing was blood. Source of these receptors: a woman aged 18-29 years in good health.

This clonotype was picked up a small number of times. The J gene is TRBJ2-5, the V gene TRBV20-1; D is perhaps TRBD2 (6 bases). Looked up from germline, CDR1 is DFQATT and CDR2 is SNEGSKA (reference sequence). The V end was cut by 3 bases, the J end by 5 bases, with 19 bases between. This CDR3 comprises 15 residues. CDR3 residues: CSASALPGAYETQYF. CDR3 nucleotide sequence: TGCAGTGCTAGCGCCCTCCCGGGAGCATACGAGACCCAGTACTTC.

The table lists this clonotype with a few counts. The J gene is TRBJ1-2, the V gene TRBV11-2; 8 bases are shared with TRBD1. The CDR3 is 14 amino acids. Trimming at V came to 3 bases and at J to 5 bases, leaving 5 bases not matched to a gene. From germline, CDR1 is SGHAT and CDR2 FQNNGV. This CDR3 is CASSFRTGRYGYTF. The CDR3 DNA reads TGTGCCAGCAGCTTCCGGACAGGGCGGTATGGCTACACCTTC. Together with reference TRBV11-2 and TRBJ1-2, the CDR3 gives the full variable domain: EAGVAQSPRYKIIEKRQSVAFWCNPISGHATLYWYQQILGQGPKLLIQFQNNGVVDDSQLPKDRFSAERLKGVDSTLKIQPAKLEDSAVYLCASSFRTGRYGYTFGSGTRLTVV.

The chain is built from TRBV21-1 and TRBJ2-6; the table's D call, TRBD1, was not checked against the DNA. TRBV21-1 is termed a pseudogene. The CDR3 sequence is 20 residues long. Here the CDR3 reads CASSKPLVPLPRSGANVLTF. For the CDR3, the DNA is TGTGCCAGCAGCAAACCTTTAGTCCCTCTCCCTCGTTCTGGGGCCAACGTCCTGACTTTC.

V usage is TRBV4-1 and J usage is TRBJ2-3, with TRBD2 matching over 7 bases. Germline CDR1 and CDR2: MGHRA and YSYEKL. This CDR3 comprises 17 residues. V shed 4 bases, J shed 1 base, and the junction held 11 bases outside the gene matches. The CDR3 DNA reads TGCGCCAGCAGCCGAGCGGGACGTAGCTCTGGCACAGATACGCAGTATTTT. This sequence encodes CASSRAGRSSGTDTQYF.

The chain has TRBV20-1 and TRBJ2-1, with D maybe TRBD2 (5 bases). The CDR3 runs to 13 residues. CDR1 is DFQATT, CDR2 SNEGSKA, per germline (reference sequence). The germline V and J ends were trimmed by 0 bases and 12 bases, with 15 bases remaining between them. This CDR3 reads CSARDEGRGRQFF. The CDR3 nucleotides read TGCAGTGCTAGAGATGAAGGACGGGGTCGGCAGTTCTTC.

The chain recombines TRBV7-3 with TRBJ2-7; D could derive from TRBD1 or TRBD2 (5 bases each). V was shortened by 2 bases and J by 7 bases, with 21 bases between the two germline ends. This CDR3 contains 16 residues. Germline CDR1 is SGHTA and CDR2 is FQGTGA. This CDR3 is CASSLLGTQSYNEQYF. CDR3 bases: TGTGCCAGCAGCTTATTAGGGACCCAATCCTACAATGAGCAGTACTTC.

This clonotype was seen many times. Sequence at one end of the junction differs from germline and may be a read error. This chain joins TRBV5-1 and TRBJ2-1; D is ambiguous. Per germline, CDR1 SGHRS and CDR2 YFSETQ. The CDR3 covers 13 residues. This chain's CDR3 is CASSSSSYNEQFF. Written as DNA, the CDR3 is TGTGCCAGCAGCTCGAGCTCCTACAATGAGCAGTTCTTC.

This clonotype showed up many times. V is TRBV3-1 and J is TRBJ2-3; D is unclear. Trimming removed 0 bases at V and 3 bases at J, with 4 bases between. This CDR3 is 13 amino acids long. From germline, CDR1 is LGHDT and CDR2 YNNKEL (reference sequence). This CDR3 is CASSQDLTDTQYF. The CDR3 nucleotides are TGTGCCAGCAGCCAAGATTTAACAGATACGCAGTATTTT.

This clonotype occurred a few times. The gene calls are TRBV5-1 and TRBJ2-5; 13 bases align to TRBD2. The CDR3 loop spans 15 amino acids. The ends lost 3 bases at V and 5 bases at J; junction bases unmatched: 4. CDR1 SGHRS and CDR2 YFSETQ come from the germline V gene. The CDR3 DNA reads as TGCGCCAGCAGCTCGGGGACTAGCGGGGACGAGACCCAGTACTTC. Encoded protein: CASSSGTSGDETQYF.

The rearrangement uses TRBV5-1 and TRBJ2-3; 12 nucleotides match TRBD2. The germline gives CDR1 SGHRS, CDR2 YFSETQ. This CDR3 is 18 amino acids long. With V trimmed by 4 bases and J by 3 bases, 12 bases remained unmatched. The CDR3, as DNA: TGCGCCAGCAGCGATCCACGGGCTAGCGGGAGGGTGACAGATACGCAGTATTTT. This codes for CASSDPRASGRVTDTQYF. The full variable domain, its missing parts supplied by reference TRBV5-1 and TRBJ2-3, is KAGVTQTPRYLIKTRGQQVTLSCSPISGHRSVSWYQQTPGQGLQFLFEYFSETQRNKGNFPGRFSGRQFSNSRSEMNVSTLELGDSALYLCASSDPRASGRVTDTQYFGPGTRLTVL.

CDR3: CASSQRKGSGSTDTQYF. The CDR3 nucleotides are TGTGCCAGCAGCCAAAGGAAAGGTAGCGGGAGCACAGATACGCAGTATTTT. The rearrangement joins TRBV4-2 to TRBJ2-3; TRBD2 agrees at 7 bases. The CDR3 extends over 17 amino acids. Germline V gene data show CDR1 as LGHNA and CDR2 as YNFKEQ. The V segment lost 2 bases and the J segment 0 bases; nucleotides outside the gene matches: 8.

This rearrangement joins TRBV3-1 to TRBJ2-3; 9 nucleotides align to TRBD2. The junction had 6 bases not matched to a gene; V was cut back by 1 base and J by 1 base. The CDR3 consists of 17 residues. Germline lookup yields CDR1 LGHDT and CDR2 YNNKEL (reference sequence). For the CDR3, the DNA is TGTGCCAGCAGCCAAGGCGGCGGGGGGGGTCGCACAGATACGCAGTATTTT. Translated, it gives CASSQGGGGGRTDTQYF.

This clonotype was recorded once. The gene calls are TRBV10-1 and TRBJ1-2, with 10 bases matching TRBD1. The germline CDR1 and CDR2 sequences are WNHNN and SYGVQD (reference sequence). Trimming took 4 bases from V and 3 from J; bases not matched to a gene: 8. CDR3 length: 16 amino acids. The CDR3 DNA follows: TGCGCCAGCAGTGCCGGGACAGGGGAGATGGACTATGGCTACACCTTC. Its protein product is CASSAGTGEMDYGYTF.

The sample holds a few counts of this clonotype. This chain links TRBV7-9 with TRBJ2-1; D unresolved. CDR3 length: 16 amino acids. Germline V CDR1 and CDR2: SEHNR, FQNEAQ (reference sequence). The germline V and J ends were trimmed by 5 bases and 13 bases, with 27 bases remaining between them. The CDR3 nucleotides are TGTGCCAGCAGCCCCGAAAATTTTCTAGATATAGAGACCCAGTTCTTC. It is translated as CASSPENFLDIETQFF.

The chain combines TRBV21-1 with TRBJ2-7; TRBD2 is the table's D call, not checked against the DNA. TRBV21-1 constitutes a pseudogene. This CDR3 spans 18 amino acids. CDR3 amino acids: CASSGPGLAGRCSYEQYF. The DNA of the CDR3 is TGTGCCAGCAGCGGTCCGGGACTAGCGGGAAGGTGCTCCTACGAGCAGTACTTC.

J is TRBJ2-1 and V is TRBV7-2, with TRBD2 identical over 10 bases. After removal of 5 bases from V and 3 bases from J, the junction contained 16 bases not matched to a gene. The CDR3 has 19 amino acids. Germline loops: CDR1 SGHTA, CDR2 FQGNSA. The CDR3 DNA reads TGTGCCAGCAGCCCCCGCGGAGGTGCAGCGGGGGGGGTCTACAATGAGCAGTTCTTC. It encodes CASSPRGGAAGGVYNEQFF.

This clonotype has only a few counts. CDR3 DNA: TGCAGTGCTAGAGATCCACAGGGCACAGTTGAGCAGTTCTTC. Translating gives CSARDPQGTVEQFF. J is TRBJ2-1 and V is TRBV20-1, with D possibly matching TRBD1 (6 bases). Looked up from germline, CDR1 is DFQATT and CDR2 is SNEGSKA (reference sequence). Trimming left V 0 bases short and J 9 bases short, with 15 bases between. There are 14 residues in the CDR3.

The chain joins TRBV24-1 to TRBJ2-3; 7 nucleotides line up with TRBD1. Per germline, CDR1 KGHDR and CDR2 SFDVKD. J lost 4 bases, V lost 9 bases, and 3 bases had no gene match. This CDR3 is 12 amino acids long. CDR3 DNA: TGTGCCACCCAGGGGGTGGCAGATACGCAGTATTTT. Translation: CATQGVADTQYF.

The V gene is TRBV5-1, the J gene TRBJ2-3; TRBD2 aligns across 13 bases. The V gene end was trimmed by 3 bases and the J gene end by 2 bases; junction bases not matched to a gene: 6. CDR3 length: 17 amino acids. CDR1 is SGHRS and CDR2 is YFSETQ in the germline V gene. Written as DNA, the CDR3 is TGCGCCAGCAGCTCCGGACTAGCGGGGGCGATCACAGATACGCAGTATTTT. The encoded protein is CASSSGLAGAITDTQYF.

CDR3 sequence: CASSPTATGDLFF. CDR3 sequence (DNA): TGTGCCAGCAGCCCAACGGCGACAGGAGATCTGTTTTTT. The chain uses TRBV7-3 and TRBJ2-2; D is perhaps TRBD1 (6 bases). Trimming removed 5 bases at V and 14 bases at J, with 18 bases between. The CDR3 loop spans 13 amino acids. Germline V lookup: CDR1 SGHTA, CDR2 FQGTGA.

This clonotype was detected only a few times. This chain connects TRBV2 to TRBJ2-1; TRBD2 agrees at 7 bases. This CDR3 spans 13 amino acids. The J segment lost 9 bases and the V segment lost 9 bases, leaving 11 bases of the junction unmatched. Germline V gives CDR1 SNHLY, CDR2 FYNNEI. Written as DNA, the CDR3 is TGTGCCAGTTTAGGACTAGTCGGGGCTGAGCAGTTCTTC. Its translation: CASLGLVGAEQFF.

The V call is TRBV6-1, the J call TRBJ2-4, with unresolved D. Matching the DNA end better, TRBJ2-7 makes the J call doubtful. This CDR3 comprises 13 residues. Germline V CDR1 and CDR2: MNHNS, SASEGT. CDR3 protein: CATYGDSPYEQYF. CDR3 coding DNA: TGTGCCACTTACGGAGATAGCCCCTACGAGCAGTACTTC.